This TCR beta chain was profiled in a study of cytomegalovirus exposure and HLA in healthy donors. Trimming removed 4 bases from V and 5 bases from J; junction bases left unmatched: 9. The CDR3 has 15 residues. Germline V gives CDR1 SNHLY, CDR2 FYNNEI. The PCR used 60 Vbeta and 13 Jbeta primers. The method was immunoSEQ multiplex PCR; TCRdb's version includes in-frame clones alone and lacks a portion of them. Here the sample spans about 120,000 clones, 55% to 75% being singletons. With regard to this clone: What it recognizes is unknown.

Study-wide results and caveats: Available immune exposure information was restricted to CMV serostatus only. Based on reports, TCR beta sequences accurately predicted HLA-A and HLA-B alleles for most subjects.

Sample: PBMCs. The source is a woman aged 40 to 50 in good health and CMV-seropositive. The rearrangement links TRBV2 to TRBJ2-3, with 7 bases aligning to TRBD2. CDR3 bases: TGTGCCAGCAGTGTAGAAGCGGGACTGGAAGATACGCAGTATTTT. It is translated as CASSVEAGLEDTQYF.